A selection of T cell receptor beta chains follows, all from one sample in a study of T cell repertoires in cytomegalovirus infection. TCRdb used MiXCR to reprocess the reads, holding one entry per CDR3 protein. The sample consists of hundreds of thousands of distinct CDR3 sequences, roughly 33% of them appearing once. What these receptors recognize is not known. The material was cultured PBMCs, obtained from culture after CMV antigen stimulation. These receptors originate from a human donor in good health (CMV status not recorded). Some clones in this sample may be carry-over from other donors' samples. Each CDR3 is given with its conserved first and last residue. Each record gives: V gene, clone size, D gene, J gene, CDR3 protein, CDR3 DNA. The D gene is left open where the match is weak. Clone size is shown for a subset of rows, as once, few, many or a class of expanded clone.

V: TRBV7-2; size: many; D: TRBD2; J: TRBJ2-7; CDR3: CASSLDASGREQYF; DNA: TGTGCCAGCAGCTTAGACGCTAGCGGAAGGGAGCAGTACTTC
V: TRBV7-6; size: few; D: NA; J: TRBJ1-3; CDR3: CASSLKGSDSGNTIYF; DNA: TGTGCCAGCAGCTTGAAGGGAAGTGACTCTGGAAACACCATATATTTT
V: TRBV12-3/TRBV12-4; size: NA; D: NA; J: TRBJ2-5; CDR3: CASSLRGAGQETQYF; DNA: TGTGCCAGCAGCCTAAGGGGGGCGGGGCAAGAGACCCAGTACTTC
V: TRBV6-2/TRBV6-3; size: NA; D: TRBD2; J: TRBJ2-3; CDR3: CASSGSGGGADTQYF; DNA: TGTGCCAGCAGTGGTAGCGGGGGAGGGGCAGATACGCAGTATTTT
V: TRBV27; size: NA; D: NA; J: TRBJ2-1; CDR3: CASSLRAGLGEQFF; DNA: TGTGCCAGCAGTTTGCGAGCGGGTTTAGGTGAGCAGTTCTTC
V: TRBV19; size: few; D: NA; J: TRBJ1-5; CDR3: CASSLARGGQPQHF; DNA: TGTGCCAGTAGTCTTGCCCGAGGCGGTCAGCCCCAGCATTTT
V: TRBV6-8; size: few; D: NA; J: TRBJ2-5; CDR3: CASSYSPQKVETQYF; DNA: TGTGCCAGCAGTTACTCGCCCCAGAAGGTAGAGACCCAGTACTTC
V: TRBV10-3; size: NA; D: NA; J: TRBJ2-7; CDR3: CAISRGGWKYSEQYF; DNA: TGTGCCATCAGCCGTGGGGGCTGGAAATATTCCGAGCAGTACTTC
V: TRBV18; size: NA; D: NA; J: TRBJ2-7; CDR3: CASSPLVGLGEQYF; DNA: TGTGCCAGCTCACCCCTCGTAGGTTTAGGCGAGCAGTACTTC
V: TRBV12-3/TRBV12-4; size: few; D: TRBD1; J: TRBJ2-5; CDR3: CASSLYGGQGGQETQYF; DNA: TGTGCCAGCAGTTTATACGGCGGACAGGGTGGCCAAGAGACCCAGTACTTC
V: TRBV10-3; size: NA; D: TRBD2; J: TRBJ2-2; CDR3: CAISESEGAGVAGELFF; DNA: TGTGCCATCAGTGAGTCGGAGGGAGCGGGAGTTGCCGGGGAGCTGTTTTTT
V: TRBV5-1; size: few; D: NA; J: TRBJ2-7; CDR3: CASSLAGRGGLIEQYF; DNA: TGCGCCAGCAGCTTGGCCGGTAGGGGCGGCTTAATCGAGCAGTACTTC
V: TRBV6-6; size: NA; D: NA; J: TRBJ1-2; CDR3: CASSPPVPNYGYTF; DNA: TGTGCCAGCAGTCCTCCGGTACCTAACTATGGCTACACCTTC